The T cell receptor beta chain under discussion was sequenced for a study of TIL therapy for anti-PD-1-resistant metastatic lung cancer (dated by TCRdb to about 2021). Background on the whole study: Tumors were harvested before any PD-1/PD-L1 blockade; patients then received nivolumab, and those progressing received lymphodepletion, expanded TIL infusion and IL-2. Clonotypes were tracked across tumor, expanded TIL product and serial blood samples by T cell receptor beta sequencing of tumor and peripheral blood. A median age of roughly 54 years (range about 35-85) and a median tumor PD-L1 proportion score of approximately 6.1% were recorded among enrolled patients. A median non-synonymous tumor mutation burden of 1.5 mutations per megabase was determined across the cohort by whole-exome sequencing. The cohort was composed predominantly of lung adenocarcinoma, with a handful of EGFR-mutant and two ALK-rearranged tumors included, and half of patients were identified as current or former smokers.

The paper as a whole reports these results and caveats: The study protocol defined all tumor marker inferences as exploratory. The baseline peripheral repertoire was partially replaced by infused TIL clonotypes, which then decayed over months, and no apparent association between persistence and response was found. The cohort was highly selected, including more treatment-naive, never-smoker and oncogene-addicted patients than is typical, which limits generalizability.

TCR beta CDR3 regions were amplified from genomic DNA by bias-controlled multiplex PCR with the immunoSEQ v3 hsTCRB kit. TCR libraries were sequenced on an Illumina NextSeq 500 to approximately 2 million read pairs for survey level or roughly 4.5-6 million for deep level. For the original study's pipeline: V, D and J genes were assigned, non-productive sequences were removed, and clonality was reported by immunoSEQ Analyzer software. Repertoires of infused TIL and blood were compared using productive Simpson clonality and the Morisita overlap index of productive TRB rearrangements. Absolute clonotype counts in blood were estimated by multiplying the lymphocyte count by the CD3+ fraction and by the productive frequency of the clone. TCRdb limited this immuneACCESS table to in-frame rearrangements with V and J called. A share of clones is missing; checked studies link under half to unresolved V genes, and the rest is unexplained. The V and J calls and clone size come from that table; D and trimming were worked out from the DNA. The sample records approximately 22,000 clones, around 71% of which are singletons. The top ten clonotypes cover about 2.1% of the sample.

Of note for this clone: Its target antigen remains unknown. No base-level quality is on record; no much larger clone is a single base apart.

This sample's time point label indicates: pre-treatment sample, taken before nivolumab and TIL therapy. Adults with stage 4 NSCLC were enrolled in a dual-center phase I trial from late 2017 to early 2020. Samples were obtained from a single-arm, open-label phase I trial in which tumor-infiltrating lymphocyte therapy with nivolumab was evaluated in advanced non-small cell lung cancer. Blood mononuclear cells were isolated from EDTA tubes by Ficoll gradient and were snap-frozen as pellets, and DNA was extracted with a Qiagen mini-prep kit. This TCR was sampled from a person between 30 and 79 years old with non-small cell lung cancer. Here the sequenced sample was blood, taken at baseline.

Read as DNA, the sequence is TGTGCCAGCAGATTCGACCTAACGAACACCGGGGAGCTGTTTTTT. Its protein reads: CASRFDLTNTGELFF. Here the chain combines TRBV27 and TRBJ2-2; the D segment cannot be called with confidence. Cut back by 6 bases and 0 bases, the V and J ends lie 11 bases apart. The CDR3 has 15 amino acids, counting the end cysteine and phenylalanine. Only the CDR3 part of the read is kept: 45 bases, read in frame from the first base. The germline V gene (reference sequence) provides CDR1 MNHEY and CDR2 SMNVEV.